This TCR beta chain was sequenced for a study of cytomegalovirus exposure and HLA in healthy donors. Overall study context: Most donors, about 82% of around 400 genotyped, fell in the Caucasian-associated ancestry cluster. General study results and limits: A list of approximately 160 TCR beta chains associated with cytomegalovirus was given.

Worth noting for this clone: Its cognate antigen is unknown.

The CDR3 totals 13 residues. Per the germline V gene, CDR1 is SEHNR and CDR2 is FQNEAQ (reference sequence). V shed 0 bases and J 6 bases; nucleotides not matched to a gene: 0. Researchers ran the PCR with 60 Vbeta and 13 Jbeta primers. TCRdb keeps only in-frame clones here, not all; method: immunoSEQ multiplex PCR. The sample records around 96,000 clones, around 64% being singletons. The genes are TRBV7-9 and TRBJ1-1, with 8 bases identical to TRBD1. The clonotype was recovered from a man in his 60s in good health and CMV-seronegative. The sample taken for sequencing was PBMCs. CDR3 sequence reads: CASSLADRAEAFF. The CDR3 DNA sequence: TGTGCCAGCAGCTTAGCGGACAGGGCTGAAGCTTTCTTT.